The 27 T cell receptor beta chains given below trace back to one sample, sequenced in a study of regulatory dendritic cells for organ transplantation. The assay was immunoSEQ multiplex PCR, and TCRdb's table has in-frame clones only and misses some. Of under 35,000 clones listed, around 82% were seen once; the top ten hold roughly 0.4%. Sequenced input: naive CD8+ T cells from blood. As for subset: CD45RA+ naive T cells. The origin of the receptors is a human donor in good health.

This clone was observed a single time. The genes are TRBV5-1 and TRBJ2-2, with TRBD1 as a possible D gene (6 bases). The V gene's germline CDR1 is SGHRS and CDR2 YFSETQ. V was pared by 3 bases and J by 1 base, with 13 bases between. This CDR3 is 16 amino acids long. The chain's CDR3 is CASSYGQSLNTGELFF. The CDR3, as DNA: TGCGCCAGCAGCTATGGACAGTCCCTGAACACCGGGGAGCTGTTTTTT.

The chain carries TRBV6-5 and TRBJ1-1; D unresolved. The V gene lost 5 bases and the J gene lost 1 base, with 8 bases spanning the gap. Germline V gene data show CDR1 as MNHEY and CDR2 as SVGAGI. This CDR3 is built from 13 residues. The CDR3 here is CASSREWNTEAFF. The CDR3 nucleotides are TGTGCCAGCAGTCGTGAGTGGAACACTGAAGCTTTCTTT.

This rearrangement joins TRBV9 to TRBJ2-7; 7 positions agree with TRBD1. Germline V CDR1 and CDR2: SGDLS, YYNGEE. This CDR3 is 14 amino acids long. V was clipped by 4 bases and J by 1 base; unmatched bases: 5. The CDR3 sequence: CASSNTGVSYEQYF. The CDR3 nucleotides are TGTGCCAGCAGCAATACAGGGGTTTCCTACGAGCAGTACTTC. Variable domain in full (rest from reference TRBV9 and TRBJ2-7): DSGVTQTPKHLITATGQRVTLRCSPRSGDLSVYWYQQSLDQGLQFLIQYYNGEERAKGNILERFSAQQFPDLHSELNLSSLELGDSALYFCASSNTGVSYEQYFGPGTRLTVT.

The rearrangement joins TRBV2 to TRBJ2-5; 8 positions agree with TRBD1. J lost 2 bases, V lost 6 bases, and 5 bases had no gene match. CDR1 is SNHLY, CDR2 FYNNEI, per germline. The CDR3 is made up of 14 amino acids. CDR3 amino acids: CASSVYRGQETQYF. CDR3 nucleotides: TGTGCCAGCAGCGTCTACAGGGGGCAAGAGACCCAGTACTTC.

The V and J genes are TRBV7-2 and TRBJ2-1, with 8 bases fitting TRBD1. Losses at the gene ends were 5 bases for V and 2 bases for J; bases not matched to a gene: 11. CDR3 length: 17 residues. CDR1 is SGHTA, CDR2 FQGNSA, per germline. The CDR3, as DNA: TGTGCCAGCAGCCCGAATCCGACAGGGGTCCCCTACAATGAGCAGTTCTTC. Translating gives CASSPNPTGVPYNEQFF.

The chain couples TRBV4-1 to TRBJ2-3; TRBD2 might be the D (5 bases). Trimming removed 4 bases at V and 6 bases at J, with 11 bases between. Germline assignment: CDR1 MGHRA and CDR2 YSYEKL. The CDR3 is made up of 13 amino acids. The CDR3 bases are TGCGCCAGCAGCCCCCCGGACTGGGATACGCAGTATTTT. Protein product: CASSPPDWDTQYF.

This clone was detected a few times. V usage is TRBV7-9 and J usage is TRBJ1-5; D not resolved. The CDR3 has 16 amino acids. CDR1 is SEHNR, CDR2 FQNEAQ, per germline (reference sequence). Trimming took off 4 bases at V and 2 bases at J, with 15 bases between the two ends. The CDR3 DNA reads as TGTGCCAGCAGCTCGTCCGGGATGAGGGGCAATCAGCCCCAGCATTTT. It encodes CASSSSGMRGNQPQHF.

The chain couples TRBV7-8 to TRBJ2-5; TRBD1 matches 10 bases. This CDR3 comprises 15 residues. The germline CDR1 and CDR2 sequences are SGHVS and FQNEAQ. V trimming: 5 bases; J trimming: 5 bases; junction bases outside the gene matches: 8. CDR3 coding DNA: TGTGCCAGCAGCCTGCGGACAGGGGGGATCGAGACCCAGTACTTC. Protein: CASSLRTGGIETQYF.

Note on this clone: The junction departs from germline at one end; a sequencing error may be responsible. The rearrangement joins TRBV10-3 to TRBJ1-1; perhaps TRBD1 as D (6 bases). The CDR3 length is 14 residues. In germline, CDR1 is ENHRY, CDR2 SYGVKD. Here the CDR3 reads CAMSAVLGATEAFF. As DNA, the CDR3 is TGTGCCATGAGTGCGGTATTGGGGGCCACTGAAGCTTTCTTT.

Only a few counts were recorded for this clone. The V and J genes are TRBV7-9 and TRBJ1-5; 7 bases line up with TRBD1. CDR3 length: 15 residues. Trimming removed 3 bases from V and 3 bases from J; junction bases left unmatched: 5. CDR1 SEHNR and CDR2 FQNEAQ come from the germline V gene (reference sequence). The DNA for the CDR3 is TGTGCCAGCAGCTTCGGGACAGATCCCAATCAGCCCCAGCATTTT. Protein sequence: CASSFGTDPNQPQHF.

This chain uses TRBV27 with TRBJ2-3; 8 bases map to TRBD2. In germline, CDR1 is MNHEY, CDR2 SMNVEV (reference sequence). The CDR3 is 14 residues long. V shed 9 bases, J shed 0 bases, and the junction held 5 bases outside the gene matches. DNA for the CDR3: TGTGCCAGTTCGGGAGGGCTTAGCACAGATACGCAGTATTTT. Its protein is CASSGGLSTDTQYF.

The chain employs TRBV9 and TRBJ2-3; D gene unclear. The CDR3 sequence is 15 residues long. Trimming left V 0 bases short and J 3 bases short, with 11 bases between. Germline lookup yields CDR1 SGDLS and CDR2 YYNGEE. CDR3 DNA sequence: TGTGCCAGCAGCGTAGGAGATATAGTGACAGATACGCAGTATTTT. This codes for CASSVGDIVTDTQYF.

The table lists this clone with a few counts. The chain is built from TRBV6-5 and TRBJ1-1; 8 bases are a match to TRBD1. Per germline, CDR1 MNHEY and CDR2 SVGAGI. CDR3 length: 14 amino acids. The V segment lost 6 bases and the J segment 2 bases; nucleotides outside the gene matches: 5. The CDR3 spells CASRGQGRNTEAFF. The CDR3 nucleotides read TGTGCCAGCAGAGGACAGGGAAGAAACACTGAAGCTTTCTTT.

The chain joins TRBV2 to TRBJ1-4, with D tentatively TRBD1 (5 bases). Trimming took 4 bases from V and 4 from J, leaving 13 bases between them. The V gene's germline CDR1 is SNHLY and CDR2 FYNNEI. The CDR3 consists of 15 residues. This CDR3 is CASSGGGGDNEKLFF. CDR3 sequence (DNA): TGTGCCAGCAGTGGGGGGGGAGGGGATAATGAAAAACTGTTTTTT.

The gene calls are TRBV27 and TRBJ2-1, with D maybe TRBD2 (7 bases). The V end lost 3 bases, the J end lost 4 bases, and 10 bases lay between the germline ends. From germline, CDR1 is MNHEY and CDR2 SMNVEV (reference sequence). The CDR3 covers 14 residues. The CDR3 here is CASSFRGGYNEQFF. The CDR3 nucleotides are TGTGCCAGCAGTTTTAGGGGGGGGTACAATGAGCAGTTCTTC.

This clone has a handful of counts. The chain uses TRBV19 and TRBJ2-7, with 7 positions matching TRBD1. J was trimmed by 4 bases and V by 5 bases; bases with no gene match: 5. Germline CDR1 reads LNHDA; CDR2 reads SQIVND (reference sequence). The CDR3 is made up of 13 amino acids. This CDR3 reads CASSPGTAYEQYF. In DNA, the CDR3 is TGTGCCAGTAGTCCCGGGACAGCGTACGAGCAGTACTTC.

V usage is TRBV6-4 and J usage is TRBJ2-7; 12 bases line up with TRBD2. Germline V gene lookup returns CDR1 MRHNA and CDR2 SNTAGT. J gave up 5 bases and V 4 bases, and 6 bases lay outside the gene matches. CDR3 size: 15 residues. CDR3 DNA: TGTGCCAGCAGTGTCCTAGCGGGGGGGCTGAACGAGCAGTACTTC. Its protein product is CASSVLAGGLNEQYF.

A few counts support this clone. The rearrangement joins TRBV6-6 to TRBJ1-2; the D gene is possibly TRBD1 (6 bases). The CDR3 is 14 residues long. Trimming removed 0 bases at V and 8 bases at J, with 13 bases between. Looked up from germline, CDR1 is MNHNY and CDR2 is SVGAGI (reference sequence). The CDR3 DNA is TGTGCCAGCAGTTACTCTACAGGGATGAGAGGCTACACCTTC. Translation gives CASSYSTGMRGYTF.

The V and J genes are TRBV4-3 and TRBJ2-5; D remains unclear. Trimming took off 0 bases at V and 3 bases at J, with 11 bases between the two ends. This CDR3 has 15 amino acids. Looked up from germline, CDR1 is LGHNA and CDR2 is YSLEER. The CDR3, as DNA: TGCGCCAGCAGCCAAGATTGGCAAGAAGAAGAGACCCAGTACTTC. Amino acid sequence: CASSQDWQEEETQYF.

In DNA form, the CDR3 reads TGTGCCAGCAAATTACAGGGTCACACTGAAGCTTTCTTT. Translated: CASKLQGHTEAFF. The chain has TRBV27 and TRBJ1-1; weak D call: TRBD1 (6 bases). V lost 7 bases and J 3 bases, leaving 12 bases between the germline ends. Germline CDR1 and CDR2: MNHEY and SMNVEV (reference sequence). The CDR3 is 13 amino acids.

The chain combines TRBV7-6 with TRBJ1-4; 7 bases are shared with TRBD1. Germline V CDR1 and CDR2: SGHVS, FNYEAQ. The junction had 2 bases not matched to a gene; V was cut back by 6 bases and J by 1 base. The CDR3 is 14 amino acids. The CDR3 DNA sequence: TGTGCCAGCAGTCGACAGGGAACTAATGAAAAACTGTTTTTT. Protein: CASSRQGTNEKLFF.

The chain joins TRBV9 to TRBJ1-4; no clear D gene. CDR1 SGDLS and CDR2 YYNGEE come from the germline V gene. This CDR3 contains 14 residues. Trimming pared 3 bases from V and 0 bases from J, leaving 6 bases between. The CDR3 DNA follows: TGTGCCAGCAGCGGGCATGCAACTAATGAAAAACTGTTTTTT. Protein product: CASSGHATNEKLFF.

V gene TRBV15 combines with J gene TRBJ1-2; 9 positions agree with TRBD1. The CDR3 spans 15 residues. Germline CDR1 is LNHNV and CDR2 is YYDKDF (reference sequence). With 5 bases clipped from V and 6 bases from J, the junction kept 10 bases outside the gene matches. The CDR3 DNA follows: TGTGCCACCAGCCTCCGGGACAGGGAGAGAGATGGCTACACCTTC. This gives the protein CATSLRDRERDGYTF.

V gene TRBV20-1 combines with J gene TRBJ1-2; D gene unclear. Germline V gives CDR1 DFQATT, CDR2 SNEGSKA (reference sequence). V was clipped by 5 bases and J by 6 bases, with 10 bases between them. CDR3 length equals 11 residues. The CDR3 reads CSAPRVDGYTF. The CDR3 bases are TGCAGTGCTCCCCGGGTGGATGGCTACACCTTC.

The chain employs TRBV11-2 and TRBJ1-4, with a tentative D call TRBD1 (5 bases). The CDR3 sequence is 14 residues long. V was trimmed by 5 bases and J by 6 bases, leaving 13 bases between them. CDR1 is SGHAT and CDR2 is FQNNGV in the germline V gene. CDR3 region: CASSRNLGDEKLFF. CDR3 DNA: TGTGCCAGCAGCCGAAATCTAGGGGATGAAAAACTGTTTTTT. Combining the CDR3 with reference TRBV11-2 and TRBJ1-4 gives the whole variable domain EAGVAQSPRYKIIEKRQSVAFWCNPISGHATLYWYQQILGQGPKLLIQFQNNGVVDDSQLPKDRFSAERLKGVDSTLKIQPAKLEDSAVYLCASSRNLGDEKLFFGSGTQLSVL.

This sequence joins TRBV2 and TRBJ2-2; TRBD2 agrees at 13 bases. With 6 bases clipped from V and 4 bases from J, the junction kept 5 bases outside the gene matches. In germline, CDR1 is SNHLY, CDR2 FYNNEI. This CDR3 has 16 amino acids. CDR3 region: CASSETSGGFTGELFF. The CDR3 nucleotides read TGTGCCAGCAGCGAGACTAGCGGGGGGTTCACCGGGGAGCTGTTTTTT.

CDR3 loop: CASSERPAQGGYTF. CDR3 nucleotide sequence: TGTGCCAGCAGTGAACGGCCAGCGCAAGGAGGCTACACCTTC. The genes are TRBV6-5 and TRBJ1-2, with D hard to call. V was clipped by 5 bases and J by 8 bases, with 18 bases between them. The CDR3 is 14 amino acids. Germline V gene data show CDR1 as MNHEY and CDR2 as SVGAGI.